This T cell receptor (beta chain) was recorded in a study of T cells in tuberculosis (dated 2018 in TCRdb). About the investigation overall: In the study, CD1B tetramers and high-throughput TCR immunosequencing were combined to characterize T cells specific for the mycobacterial lipid antigen glucose monomycolate (GMM). In a South African clinical cohort, IGRA-negative adolescents, IGRA-positive adolescents with latent tuberculosis and adults with active tuberculosis were compared, with nine to eleven people in each group. Overall study outcomes, separate from this receptor: Active tuberculosis TCR-alpha repertoires showed smaller mean NN-distances to GMM-specific TCRs than IGRA-negative controls, suggesting clonal expansion of these TCRs. Which clinical samples got chosen depended on the availability of cryopreserved specimens, and the active tuberculosis cases were adults, whereas the controls were adolescents. The smaller NN-distances were partly driven by shorter CDR3-alpha lengths in active tuberculosis patients, and the difference for TCR-beta did not reach statistical significance. With the diverse GMM-specific repertoire as input, a classifier achieved more than 85% accuracy (AUROC around 0.88), whereas GEM motif frequencies as input gave 70% accuracy.

Points on this clone: It has no known antigen specificity. No much larger clonotype is one base removed from it; base qualities were not supplied.

TCR libraries were generated with the immunoSEQ multiplex PCR assay, using TCR-beta and/or TCR-alpha/delta assays for each sample. The amplified TCR libraries were sequenced on the Illumina high-throughput platform. Per the original workflow: Clustering and dimensionality reduction relied on pairwise TCRdist distances among GMM-specific receptors from T cells that were either sorted ex vivo or expanded in vitro. Each clinical repertoire was scored by mean NN-distance, the average TCRdist to the nearest 10% of tetramer-positive reference sequences. GEM TCR motif frequency was calculated as the fraction of unique TCRs that matched known GEM sequences by V/J usage and CDR3 length. Active tuberculosis was classified by linear discriminant analysis with leave-one-out cross-validation, implemented in scikit-learn. TCRdb provides this immuneACCESS table in a form limited to in-frame rearrangements. Some clones are lacking; in checked studies, under half of them reflect an unresolved V gene, and why the rest are absent is not known. V and J calls plus clone size are reproduced from that table; the DNA served to infer D and trimming. The sample table records about 43,000 clones; approximately 94% of these occur just once. Clones ranked in the top ten supply about 2% of the sample.

Based on the germline V gene, the CDR1 and CDR2 sequences are MNHNS and SASEGT. The CDR3 numbers 13 residues from cysteine through phenylalanine. Only the CDR3 region is kept as DNA, spanning 39 bases read in frame from base 1. V is cut by 4 bases and J by 4 bases, and the space between the germline ends is 10 bases. At study entry, a tuberculin skin test and the QuantiFERON-TB GOLD In-Tube IGRA were used to screen adolescents for latent tuberculosis infection. Unsorted cryopreserved PBMC were immunosequenced, covering on average approximately 96,000 T cells per clinical donor. Eleven high schools in the Worcester region of the Western Cape, South Africa, served as enrollment sites for adolescents aged 12 to 18 years. About 10 M. tuberculosis-infected adolescents and around ten uninfected adolescents were selected, with the two groups matched for age and sex. PBMC from adolescents were isolated by density centrifugation from freshly drawn heparinized blood and then cryopreserved.

The receptor comes from a donor between 10 and 35 years old with latent tuberculosis or without tuberculosis infection. Some clones in this sample may be carry-over from other donors' samples. Sequencing was performed on PBMCs. The sequence links TRBV6-1 to TRBJ1-2, and perhaps TRBD1 as D gene, on 5 matching bases. The CDR3 protein sequence reads: CASSAREVYGYTF. DNA sequence: TGTGCCAGCAGTGCCAGGGAGGTCTATGGCTACACCTTC.